This TCR delta chain is from a study of γδ T cells in repeated Plasmodium falciparum infection. Gammadelta T cells were flow-sorted from PBMC into Vgamma9/Vdelta2+ and Vdelta2-negative populations for bulk analysis. Regarding this clone: Only one base separates this from a far larger clonotype, so it likely reflects a read error. Other DNA sequences from this sample encode an identical CDR3 as well.

TCRdb applied CATT to the multiplex PCR reads for clone calling. The repertoire holds 75,000 to 95,000 delta-chain clones, with 0.9% to 1% as singletons. The CDR3 extends over 18 amino acids. The germline V and J ends were trimmed by 3 bases and 2 bases, with 22 bases remaining between them. The germline CDR1 and CDR2 sequences are TSWWSYY and QGS. The chain employs TRDV1 and TRDJ1; D remains unclear. This TCR came from a pool of human donors (malaria-infected and uninfected, not separated). The sequenced sample was gamma-delta T cells from blood. In DNA, the CDR3 is TGTGCTCTTGGGGACTTTCCACCGTTTCCAGGTCGAACCGATAAACTCATCTTT. Protein product: CALGDFPPFPGRTDKLIF.